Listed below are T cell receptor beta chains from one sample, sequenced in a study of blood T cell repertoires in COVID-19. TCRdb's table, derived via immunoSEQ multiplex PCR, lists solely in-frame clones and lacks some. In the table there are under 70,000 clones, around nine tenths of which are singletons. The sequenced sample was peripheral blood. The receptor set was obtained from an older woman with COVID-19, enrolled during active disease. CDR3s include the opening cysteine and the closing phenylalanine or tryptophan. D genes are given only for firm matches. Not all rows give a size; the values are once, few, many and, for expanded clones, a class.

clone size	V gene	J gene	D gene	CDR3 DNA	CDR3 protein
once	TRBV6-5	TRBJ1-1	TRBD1	TGTGCCAGCCTCCGGGACAGGGCCATGAACACTGAAGCTTTCTTT	CASLRDRAMNTEAFF
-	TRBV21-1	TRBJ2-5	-	TGTGCCAGCAGCGCTAGGGGTGGACCAAAACAGTACCAAGAGACCCAGTACTTC	CASSARGGPKQYQETQYF
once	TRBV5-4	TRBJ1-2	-	TGTGCCAGCAGCTTGGGCAGGAACTATGGCTACACCTTC	CASSLGRNYGYTF
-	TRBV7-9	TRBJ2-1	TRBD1	TGTGCCAGCAGCTTACGGGACAGAACTATCCACAATGAGCAGTTCTTC	CASSLRDRTIHNEQFF
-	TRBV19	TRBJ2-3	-	TGTGCCAGTAGTATAGGGGGCCGACAAGGTACTAGCACAGATACGCAGTATTTT	CASSIGGRQGTSTDTQYF
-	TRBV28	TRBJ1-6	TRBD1	TGTGCCAGCAGTTGGGTGGGACAGTATAATTCACCCCTCCACTTT	CASSWVGQYNSPLHF
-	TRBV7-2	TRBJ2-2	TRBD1	TGTGCCAGCAGTTCCGGGACAGGGGGCTTAAACACCGGGGAGCTGTTTTTT	CASSSGTGGLNTGELFF
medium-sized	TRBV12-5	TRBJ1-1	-	TGTGCTAGTGGCATAACACAGAACACTGAAGCTTTCTTT	CASGITQNTEAFF
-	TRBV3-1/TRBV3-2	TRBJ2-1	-	TGTGCCAGCTCTACCTACAATGAGCAGTTCTTC	CASSTYNEQFF
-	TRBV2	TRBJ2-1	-	TGTGCCAGCAGTGAGGTCGGGGGTATCAATGAGCAGTTCTTC	CASSEVGGINEQFF
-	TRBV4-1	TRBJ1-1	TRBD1	TGCGCCAGCAGCCAAGATAGAACAGGGGGCTTAACTGAAGCTTTCTTT	CASSQDRTGGLTEAFF
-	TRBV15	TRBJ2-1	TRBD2	TGTGCCACCAGCAGAGGGGGCCGGACTAGCGAGCAGTTCTTC	CATSRGGRTSEQFF
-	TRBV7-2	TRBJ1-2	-	TGTGCCAGCAGCTTGAGGACAGTTTCCAACTATGGCTACACCTTC	CASSLRTVSNYGYTF
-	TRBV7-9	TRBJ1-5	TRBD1	TGTGCCAGCAGCCCACAGGGGTCTGGCAATCAGCCCCAGCATTTT	CASSPQGSGNQPQHF
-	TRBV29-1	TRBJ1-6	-	TGCAGCGTTAGGGACAAGGACTCCTATAATTCACCCCTCCACTTT	CSVRDKDSYNSPLHF
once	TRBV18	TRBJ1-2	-	TGTGCCAGCTCACCCGGGGTGGGCACAGATGGCTACACCTTC	CASSPGVGTDGYTF
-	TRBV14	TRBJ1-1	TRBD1	TGTGCCAGCAGCCGCAAAACAGGGGGCACTGAAGCTTTCTTT	CASSRKTGGTEAFF
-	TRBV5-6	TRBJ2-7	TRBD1	TGTGCCAGCAGCTTCCGCGGACAGGGACGCGAGCAGTACTTC	CASSFRGQGREQYF
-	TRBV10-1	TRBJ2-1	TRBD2	TGCGCCAGCAGTGAGGCGGGGGAGAGGAACAATGAGCAGTTCTTC	CASSEAGERNNEQFF
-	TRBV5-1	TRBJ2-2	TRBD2	TGCGCCAGCAGCTTGGTAGCGGGAGCCACCGGGGAGCTGTTTTTT	CASSLVAGATGELFF
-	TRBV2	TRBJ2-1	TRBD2	TGTGCCAGCAAAGGGACTAGCGGGAGCAATGAGCAGTTCTTC	CASKGTSGSNEQFF
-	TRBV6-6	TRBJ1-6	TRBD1	TGTGCCATCAACAGGGGCCGGGATTCACCCCTCCACTTT	CAINRGRDSPLHF
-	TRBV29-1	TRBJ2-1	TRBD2	TGCAGCGTCCCTAGCGGGAGAGGGTGGGGTGAGCAGTTCTTC	CSVPSGRGWGEQFF
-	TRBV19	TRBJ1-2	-	TGTGCCAGTAGTATAAACGTTTTCTACGGCTACACCTTC	CASSINVFYGYTF
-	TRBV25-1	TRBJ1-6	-	TGTGCCAGCAGTGAATACACCTCAGGGTCACCCCTCCACTTT	CASSEYTSGSPLHF
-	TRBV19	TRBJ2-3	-	TGTGCCAGTAGTATAACGGTTATTGGCGGGAAGGCAGATACGCAGTATTTT	CASSITVIGGKADTQYF
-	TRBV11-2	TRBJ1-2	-	TGTGCCAGCAGCTTAGACGACAGGCCGGTTGGGATAGGCTACACCTTC	CASSLDDRPVGIGYTF
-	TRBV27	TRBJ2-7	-	TGTGCCAGCAGTTCCCGGTTCCAGGGGCTTTTCGAGCAGTACTTC	CASSSRFQGLFEQYF
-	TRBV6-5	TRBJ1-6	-	TGTGCCAGCCGAGCGGCGGGATTGTATTCACCCCTCCACTTT	CASRAAGLYSPLHF
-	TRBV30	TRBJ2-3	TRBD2	TGTGCCCAAACGAGGGCTAGCGGGAGAGTCACAGATACGCAGTATTTT	CAQTRASGRVTDTQYF
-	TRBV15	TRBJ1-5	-	TGTGCCACCAGCCGAGCCTGGCAGGGGCCAAAACAGCCCCAGCATTTT	CATSRAWQGPKQPQHF
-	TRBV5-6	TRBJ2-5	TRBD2	TGTGCCAGCAGCTTGGAGGGTAGCGGGAGGCATAGATCCGAGACCCAGTACTTC	CASSLEGSGRHRSETQYF
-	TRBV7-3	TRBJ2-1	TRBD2	TGTGCCAGCAGCTTAAATGGTGGGAGGGTCAATGAGCAGTTCTTC	CASSLNGGRVNEQFF
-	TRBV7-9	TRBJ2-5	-	TGTGCCAGCACATTGGGATACGGGTCGGAGGAGACCCAGTACTTC	CASTLGYGSEETQYF
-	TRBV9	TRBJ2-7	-	TGTGCCAGCAGTCGATGGGGGCCAGGGATCTACGAGCAGTACTTC	CASSRWGPGIYEQYF
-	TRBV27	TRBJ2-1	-	TGTGCCAGCAGTTCCGTCAGGCCCTACAATGAGCAGTTCTTC	CASSSVRPYNEQFF
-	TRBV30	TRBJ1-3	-	TGTGCCTGTGGGGCCGGAAACACCATATATTTT	CACGAGNTIYF
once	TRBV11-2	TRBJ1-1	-	TGTGCCACCCCGGGGGAAGCTTTCTTT	CATPGEAFF
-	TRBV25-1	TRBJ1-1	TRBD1	TGTGCCAGCAGGTCACAGGGGTATACTGAAGCTTTCTTT	CASRSQGYTEAFF
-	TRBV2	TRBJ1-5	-	TGTGCCAGCAGTGAATCCCGGGGCAATCAGCCCCAGCATTTT	CASSESRGNQPQHF
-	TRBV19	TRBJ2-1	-	TGTGCCAGTAGTATAGAGGCCAGGCTAACCAATGAGCAGTTCTTC	CASSIEARLTNEQFF